This T cell receptor (beta chain) was sequenced in a study of cytomegalovirus exposure and HLA in healthy donors. Turning to this clone: Its antigen remains unknown.

The CDR3 runs 13 residues. The ends were cut back, 5 bases at V and 4 bases at J, with 13 bases in the middle. Germline-derived CDR1 and CDR2 are SGHRS and YFSETQ. The PCR used 60 Vbeta and 13 Jbeta primers. Repertoires were generated with immunoSEQ multiplex PCR, while TCRdb's copy carries only in-frame clones and drops some. The sample records 150,000 to 200,000 clones, roughly 80% being singletons. Those who donated were healthy bone marrow donors. Points from the study as a whole: Researchers counted 164 TCR beta chains as cytomegalovirus-associated. Later, an analysis showed that TCR beta chains associated with HLA were more clonally expanded than others that were equally common.

This receptor was identified in a woman between 25 and 40 years old in good health and CMV-seropositive. V and J are TRBV5-1 and TRBJ2-7, with no clear D. The sample comprised PBMCs. This chain's CDR3 is CASSQRQPYEQYF. The CDR3 DNA sequence: TGCGCCAGCAGTCAACGACAACCTTACGAGCAGTACTTC.